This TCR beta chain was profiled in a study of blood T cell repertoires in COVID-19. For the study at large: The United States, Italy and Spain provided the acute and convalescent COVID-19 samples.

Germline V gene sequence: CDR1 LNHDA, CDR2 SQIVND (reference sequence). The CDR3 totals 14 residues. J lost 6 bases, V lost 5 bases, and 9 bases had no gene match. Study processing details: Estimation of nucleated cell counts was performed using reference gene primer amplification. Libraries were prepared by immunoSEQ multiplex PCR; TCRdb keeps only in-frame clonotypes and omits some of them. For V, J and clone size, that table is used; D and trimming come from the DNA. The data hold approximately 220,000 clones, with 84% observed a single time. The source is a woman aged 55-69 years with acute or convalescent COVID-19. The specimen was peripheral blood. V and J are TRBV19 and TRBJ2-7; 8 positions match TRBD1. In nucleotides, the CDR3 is TGTGCCAGTAGTGCCCCCGGACAGGGAAGCGAGCAGTACTTC. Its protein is CASSAPGQGSEQYF.